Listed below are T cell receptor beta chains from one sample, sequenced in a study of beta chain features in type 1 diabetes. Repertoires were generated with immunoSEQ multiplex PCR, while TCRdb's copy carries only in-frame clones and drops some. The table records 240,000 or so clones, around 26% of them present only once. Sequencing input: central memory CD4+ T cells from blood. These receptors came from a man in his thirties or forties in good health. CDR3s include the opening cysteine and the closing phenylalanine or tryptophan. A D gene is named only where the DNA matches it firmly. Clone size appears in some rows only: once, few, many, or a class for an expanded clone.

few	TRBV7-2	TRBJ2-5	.	CASSSPQETQYF	TGTGCCAGCAGCTCGCCCCAAGAGACCCAGTACTTC
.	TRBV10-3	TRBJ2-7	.	CAISESGVEGEQYF	TGTGCCATCAGTGAGTCGGGAGTAGAGGGCGAGCAGTACTTC
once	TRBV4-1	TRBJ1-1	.	CASSQAIRNTEAFF	TGCGCCAGCAGCCAAGCGATCAGGAACACTGAAGCTTTCTTT
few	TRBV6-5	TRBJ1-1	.	CASSLDRRATEAFF	TGTGCCAGCAGCCTCGACAGGCGGGCCACTGAAGCTTTCTTT
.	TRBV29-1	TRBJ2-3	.	CSVDQDTQYF	TGCAGCGTCGATCAAGATACGCAGTATTTT
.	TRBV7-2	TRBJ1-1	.	CASRGLNTEAFF	TGTGCCAGCAGGGGGCTGAACACTGAAGCTTTCTTT
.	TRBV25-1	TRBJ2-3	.	CASSDRGRGTDTQYF	TGTGCCAGCAGTGACAGGGGAAGAGGCACAGATACGCAGTATTTT
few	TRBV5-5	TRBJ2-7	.	CASRFRDEQYF	TGTGCCAGCAGGTTCAGGGACGAGCAGTACTTC
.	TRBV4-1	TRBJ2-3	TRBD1	CASSLLPGQGRDTQYF	TGCGCCAGCAGCCTCCTCCCGGGACAGGGAAGAGATACGCAGTATTTT
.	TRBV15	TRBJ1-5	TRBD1	CATSIGTGPQRNQPQHF	TGTGCCACCAGCATCGGGACAGGGCCCCAGAGGAATCAGCCCCAGCATTTT
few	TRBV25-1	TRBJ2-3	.	CASNRGTDTQYF	TGTGCCAGTAACCGAGGCACAGATACGCAGTATTTT
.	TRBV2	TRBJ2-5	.	CASSVTGSQETQYF	TGTGCCAGCAGTGTAACGGGCAGCCAAGAGACCCAGTACTTC
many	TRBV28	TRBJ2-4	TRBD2	CASSPGTRVDIQYF	TGTGCCAGCAGTCCCGGGACTAGGGTAGACATTCAGTACTTC
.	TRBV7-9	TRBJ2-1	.	CASSLTTAYNEQFF	TGTGCCAGCAGCTTAACCACCGCCTACAATGAGCAGTTCTTC
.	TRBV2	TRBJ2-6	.	CASELSTGANVLTF	TGTGCCAGCGAATTATCAACTGGGGCCAACGTCCTGACTTTC
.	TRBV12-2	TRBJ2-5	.	CASRLAYRGRETQYF	TGTGCAAGTCGCTTAGCGTACAGGGGGCGGGAGACCCAGTACTTC
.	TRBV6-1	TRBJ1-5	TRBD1	CATTKGAGNQPQHF	TGTGCCACTACCAAGGGGGCTGGCAATCAGCCCCAGCATTTT
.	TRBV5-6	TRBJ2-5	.	CASSVGTTQYF	TGTGCCAGCAGCGTCGGGACTACCCAGTACTTC
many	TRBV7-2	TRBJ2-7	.	CASSFSYEQYF	TGTGCCAGCAGCTTCTCCTACGAGCAGTACTTC
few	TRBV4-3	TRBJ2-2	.	CASSQGERPTGELFF	TGCGCCAGCAGCCAGGGAGAGAGACCCACCGGGGAGCTGTTTTTT
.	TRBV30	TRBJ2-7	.	CAWEGRGGAQYF	TGTGCCTGGGAGGGACGGGGTGGCGCGCAGTACTTC
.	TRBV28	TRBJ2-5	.	CASSFQGVQTQYF	TGTGCCAGCAGTTTCCAGGGAGTGCAGACCCAGTACTTC
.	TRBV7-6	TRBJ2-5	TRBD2	CASSRSGELQETQYF	TGTGCCAGCTCCCGTAGCGGGGAACTCCAAGAGACCCAGTACTTC
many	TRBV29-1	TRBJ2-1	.	CSGDTPGVDNEQFF	TGCAGCGGAGACACTCCAGGCGTGGACAATGAGCAGTTCTTC
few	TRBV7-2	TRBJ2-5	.	CASSLVGRETQYF	TGTGCCAGCAGCTTAGTAGGTAGAGAGACCCAGTACTTC
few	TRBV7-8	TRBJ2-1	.	CASSPGRWAVQFF	TGTGCCAGCAGCCCCGGGCGATGGGCTGTACAGTTCTTC
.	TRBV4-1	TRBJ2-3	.	CASSQVGLPTDTQYF	TGCGCCAGCAGCCAAGTAGGACTCCCCACAGATACGCAGTATTTT
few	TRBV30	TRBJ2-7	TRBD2	CAWSSYRTSGISYEQYF	TGTGCCTGGAGTTCATACCGGACTAGCGGGATCTCCTACGAGCAGTACTTC
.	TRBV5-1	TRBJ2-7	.	CASSLATEPYEQYF	TGCGCCAGCAGCTTGGCCACGGAGCCCTACGAGCAGTACTTC
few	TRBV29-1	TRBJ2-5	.	CSVAMRGREQYF	TGCAGCGTTGCTATGCGGGGGCGGGAGCAGTACTTC
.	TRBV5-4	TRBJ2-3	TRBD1	CASSLGQGAGTDTQYF	TGTGCCAGCAGCTTGGGACAGGGGGCCGGCACAGATACGCAGTATTTT
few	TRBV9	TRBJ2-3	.	CASGLDTDTQYF	TGTGCCAGCGGCCTGGACACAGATACGCAGTATTTT
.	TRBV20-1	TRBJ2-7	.	CSAMDTYEQYF	TGCAGTGCTATGGACACCTACGAGCAGTACTTC
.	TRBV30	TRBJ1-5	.	CAWSMTQGQPQHF	TGTGCCTGGAGTATGACCCAGGGTCAGCCCCAGCATTTT
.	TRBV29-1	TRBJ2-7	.	CSVRGGREQYF	TGCAGCGTGCGGGGAGGCCGCGAGCAGTACTTC
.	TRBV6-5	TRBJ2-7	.	CATVAETYEQYF	TGTGCCACCGTGGCAGAGACCTACGAGCAGTACTTC
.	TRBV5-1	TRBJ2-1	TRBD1	CASSPTGKVGNEQFF	TGCGCCAGCAGCCCGACAGGGAAAGTTGGGAATGAGCAGTTCTTC
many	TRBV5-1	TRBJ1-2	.	CASSKGEADGYTF	TGCGCCAGCAGTAAGGGCGAGGCGGATGGCTACACCTTC
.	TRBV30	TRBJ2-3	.	CAWSLGADTQYF	TGTGCCTGGAGCCTCGGCGCAGATACGCAGTATTTT
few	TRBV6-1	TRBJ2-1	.	CASRVDTSTYNEQFF	TGTGCCAGCAGGGTAGACACTTCCACCTACAATGAGCAGTTCTTC
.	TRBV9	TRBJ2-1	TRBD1	CASSPGQGYYNEQFF	TGTGCCAGCAGCCCGGGACAGGGATACTACAATGAGCAGTTCTTC
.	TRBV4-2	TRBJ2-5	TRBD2	CASSDPRGGETQYF	TGTGCCAGCAGCGACCCTCGCGGGGGAGAGACCCAGTACTTC
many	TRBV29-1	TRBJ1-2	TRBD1	CSVLDRGLRGYTF	TGCAGCGTCCTTGACAGGGGGCTACGGGGCTACACCTTC
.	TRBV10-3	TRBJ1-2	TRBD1	CAISKTGDGDGYTF	TGTGCCATCAGTAAGACAGGGGATGGGGATGGCTACACCTTC
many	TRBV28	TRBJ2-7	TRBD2	CASIEASGRNVDEQYF	TGTGCCAGCATTGAGGCTAGCGGGAGGAATGTAGACGAGCAGTACTTC
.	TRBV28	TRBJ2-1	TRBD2	CASTSLAGGYNEQFF	TGTGCCAGCACCTCACTAGCGGGGGGTTACAATGAGCAGTTCTTC
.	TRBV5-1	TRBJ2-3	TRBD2	CASTFDGGTSTDTQYF	TGCGCCAGCACCTTCGACGGGGGGACTAGCACAGATACGCAGTATTTT
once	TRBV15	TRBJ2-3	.	CATGGLSTDTQYF	TGTGCCACCGGGGGACTCTCCACAGATACGCAGTATTTT
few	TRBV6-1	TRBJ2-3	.	CASSGGRTTWDTQYF	TGTGCCAGCAGTGGCGGGCGGACTACCTGGGATACGCAGTATTTT
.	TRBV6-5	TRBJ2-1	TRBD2	CASSPLAGGHNEQFF	TGTGCCAGCAGTCCACTAGCGGGAGGCCATAATGAGCAGTTCTTC
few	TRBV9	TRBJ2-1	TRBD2	CASSVEAGAYNEQFF	TGTGCCAGCAGCGTAGAGGCGGGAGCCTACAATGAGCAGTTCTTC
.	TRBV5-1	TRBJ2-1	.	CASTIGTPPFYEQFF	TGCGCCAGCACCATCGGGACACCGCCCTTCTATGAGCAGTTCTTC
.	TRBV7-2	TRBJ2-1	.	CASSEDSFYNEQFF	TGTGCCAGCAGCGAGGACAGTTTCTACAATGAGCAGTTCTTC
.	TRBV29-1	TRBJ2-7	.	CSVGVSYEQYF	TGCAGCGTGGGAGTCTCCTACGAGCAGTACTTC
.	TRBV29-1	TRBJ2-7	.	CSVYTNYEQYF	TGCAGCGTTTACACCAACTACGAGCAGTACTTC
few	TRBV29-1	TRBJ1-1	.	CSGGGTEAFF	TGCAGCGGAGGGGGCACTGAAGCTTTCTTT
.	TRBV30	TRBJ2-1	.	CAWNSGVGDEQFF	TGTGCCTGGAACTCGGGGGTTGGCGATGAGCAGTTCTTC
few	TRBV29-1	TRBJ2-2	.	CSVEEDGNPGELFF	TGCAGCGTTGAAGAGGACGGTAACCCCGGGGAGCTGTTTTTT
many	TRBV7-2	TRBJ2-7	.	CASRLPPSYEQYF	TGTGCCAGCAGACTACCGCCGTCCTACGAGCAGTACTTC